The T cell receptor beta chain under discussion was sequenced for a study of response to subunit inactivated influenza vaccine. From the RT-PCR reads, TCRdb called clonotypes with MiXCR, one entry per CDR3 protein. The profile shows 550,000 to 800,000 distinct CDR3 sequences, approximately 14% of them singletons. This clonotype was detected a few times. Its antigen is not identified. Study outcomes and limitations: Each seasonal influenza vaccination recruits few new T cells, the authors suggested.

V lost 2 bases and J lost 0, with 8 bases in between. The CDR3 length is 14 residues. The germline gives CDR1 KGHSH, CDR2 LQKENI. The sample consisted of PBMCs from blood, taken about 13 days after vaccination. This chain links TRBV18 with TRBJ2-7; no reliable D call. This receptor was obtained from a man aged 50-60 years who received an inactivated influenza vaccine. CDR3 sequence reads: CASSPTRSSYEQYF. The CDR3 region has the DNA TGTGCCAGCTCACCAACACGAAGCTCCTACGAGCAGTACTTC.